This paragraph covers one T cell receptor beta chain sequence. Primers included in the PCR were 60 Vbeta and 13 Jbeta primers. Data came from immunoSEQ multiplex PCR; TCRdb stores just in-frame clones and leaves some out. The repertoire holds 150,000 or so clones, approximately 71% seen once, with approximately 1.6% in the top ten. The CDR3 sequence is 15 residues long. Trimming cost V 4 bases and J 6 bases; bases outside gene matches: 4. Germline CDR1 LGHNA, CDR2 YNFKEQ. This specimen comes from a study of cytomegalovirus exposure and HLA in healthy donors. This TCR was sampled from a girl aged 5 to 17 in good health and CMV-seronegative. The chain has TRBV4-2 and TRBJ2-2, with 11 bases fitting TRBD1. Sequencing input: PBMCs. CDR3 residues: CASSRPGQGAGELFF. The CDR3 nucleotides are TGTGCCAGCAGCCGGCCGGGACAGGGGGCCGGGGAGCTGTTTTTT.